This T cell receptor beta chain was identified in a study of shared clonotypes between healthy human individuals. Across the whole study: Contributing individuals were two females and a few males aged 18 to 49.

Trimming shortened V by 4 bases and J by 6 bases, and 13 bases separated the two germline ends. CDR1 and CDR2 from the germline V gene are SGHNT and YYREEE (reference sequence). This CDR3 has 14 residues. The protocol was immunoSEQ multiplex PCR, while the TCRdb copy is restricted to in-frame clones and leaves out a portion. The sample carries 2 million to 2.5 million clones, nearly 97% recorded once. Sequencing was performed on naive CD4+ T cells sorted from blood. Subset: CD45RA+ positively selected. This sequence joins TRBV5-4 and TRBJ2-2; TRBD1 might be the D (6 bases). The receptor was derived from a man aged 18 to 35 in good health. The CDR3 region is CASSMGQGAGELFF. For the CDR3, the DNA is TGTGCCAGCAGCATGGGACAAGGGGCCGGGGAGCTGTTTTTT.